This TCR beta chain was observed in a study of PD-1 blockade in classical Hodgkin lymphoma. The overall study: Once every 2 weeks, patients received intravenous nivolumab at 3 mg/kg.

All patients experienced relapse after autologous stem cell transplantation, and brentuximab vedotin exposure was variable. Sequenced by immunoSEQ multiplex PCR; TCRdb stores in-frame clones only, minus some. Of around 22,000 clones in the sample, about four fifths were seen once. Study-wide findings and caveats: Baseline TCR diversity was reportedly lower in newly diagnosed patients than healthy donors. In CD4+ cells, TCR diversity went up significantly by C4D1, but in CD8+ cells it did not. Patients who responded completely had about the same baseline diversity as newly diagnosed patients.

This clone showed up just once. The target antigen is unknown. The CDR3 loop spans 16 amino acids. V was cut by 3 bases and J by 2 bases, with 13 bases left in between. The germline V gene encodes CDR1 SEHNR and CDR2 FQNEAQ (reference sequence). The chain has TRBV7-9 and TRBJ2-2, with D perhaps matching TRBD2 (5 bases). This specimen consisted of peripheral blood mononuclear cells (PBMCs), obtained before the second cycle of nivolumab. The sequence was obtained from a human donor with classical Hodgkin lymphoma. Written as DNA, the CDR3 is TGTGCCAGCAGCTTGTCACTAGAGATAAACACCGGGGAGCTGTTTTTT. Its protein product is CASSLSLEINTGELFF.